Included here is one T cell receptor (beta chain) sequence, with context. It lacks a known antigen. This specimen comes from a study of cytomegalovirus exposure and HLA in healthy donors (dated by TCRdb to the late 2010s). Study-wide context: According to an earlier analysis of a few hundred of the donors, about 179 million T cells yielded 95 million to 140 million unique TCR beta sequences and roughly 280 Gb of sequence data. About 280 gigabases of sequencing data and approximately 84 million unique TCR sequences were included in an early release covering about 700 HLA-typed donors. Of the roughly 400 genotyped donors, around 81% fell in the genetic ancestry cluster associated with self-reported Caucasian donors. The study was designed to test whether signatures of past pathogen exposure could be identified by cataloging public T cell receptors. The study profiled the T cell repertoires of hundreds of subjects by immunosequencing and related them to cytomegalovirus serostatus. Along with the approximately 620-subject first cohort, a separate validation cohort of about 110 different subjects was used. To predict cytomegalovirus infection status, the study brought together high-throughput TCR immunosequencing, statistical association of individual TCRs with disease status, and machine learning. A later analysis re-analyzed previously published TCR beta repertoires from 600 to 850 donors and added high-resolution HLA genotyping to study TCR occurrence patterns. Rather than using new phenotypic data, the later analysis identified candidate immune exposures from TCR beta sequences and from how often those sequences occurred across donors. To decide whether each TCR beta V gene segment behaved as functional or pseudogenic, an earlier analysis of nearly 600 of the donors relied on high-throughput TCR beta sequencing. Alongside the repertoire data, information on donor age, sex, ethnicity and CMV serostatus was compiled. A later genetic analysis took genome-wide SNP genotypes for about three fifths of the 666 donors and used that subset as a discovery cohort. All discovery cohort repertoires had been generated on a single sequencing platform. Both class I and class II loci were covered by HLA typing, at four-digit resolution. The number of donors typed differed by locus, with about 629-630 for A, B, C, DRB1 and DQB1, more than 500 for DQA1, 606 for DPA1, and around 430 for DPB1. Roughly 5 DR-DQ haplotypes were handled as single units for association and clustering, since linkage in the cohort was strong. Across about 380 genotyped donors of the cohort, an average of approximately 240,000 unique TCR beta nucleotide sequences per donor were sequenced, and roughly 20% of those sequences were non-productive.

Libraries were built with the immunoSEQ multiplex PCR assay. For the multiplex PCR, a mixture combining 60 forward primers for TCR Vbeta segments and 13 reverse primers for TCR Jbeta segments was used. Amplification of the CDR3 region of rearranged TCR beta genes was performed with a multiplex PCR assay on genomic DNA. The Illumina HiSeq System was used to sequence the amplified TCR beta libraries as 87-base-pair reads. Per the authors' processing: In a later analysis, 70 million to 95 million unique TCR beta chains were counted across the 500 to 850 repertoires, and roughly 11 million of these chains were shared by at least two donors. Raw reads were error-corrected and collapsed into unique sequences by a nearest-neighbor algorithm in which closely related sequences were merged to remove PCR and sequencing errors. Alignment of CDR3 sequences to IMGT reference sequences was used to assign V, D and J gene segments. For a sequence to be retained, at least a six-nucleotide match to both a V gene segment and a J gene segment was required. A rearrangement was called productive if the CDR3 had no stop codons and remained in frame with V and J, and every other rearrangement was called non-productive. Following IMGT convention, CDR3 was defined as the stretch from the second conserved V-encoded cysteine to the conserved J-encoded phenylalanine. In an earlier analysis of roughly 580 of the donors, sequences lacking an unambiguous match to a single V gene segment were excluded. An earlier analysis of a few hundred of the donors called V segments functional above 56.7% productive rearrangements and segregating when the between-donor standard deviation exceeded 5%. A statistical classification framework was built for diagnosing cytomegalovirus status from the catalog of TCR beta chain sequences. In a later analysis, V and J genes were assigned by comparing TCR nucleotide sequences against IMGT/GENE-DB human TR gene sequences. Using the TCRdist pipeline, a later analysis assigned CDR3 sequences along with most-parsimonious VDJ recombination scenarios. A later analysis defined each TCR beta chain by its CDR3 amino acid sequence plus V-gene family, and excluded reads lacking a unique V-gene family. A later analysis removed 592 highly shared, low-generation-probability nucleotide sequences to deal with suspected cross-contamination and a sequencing artifact. In a later analysis, a clonal expansion index was calculated for each public chain from normalized within-repertoire ranks of inferred template counts. Generation probabilities in a later analysis came from a VDJ recombination model fitted to out-of-frame rearrangements, and those results were checked against IGoR. A later analysis scored TCR-TCR, TCR-HLA and TCR-CMV co-occurrence with hypergeometric tests, applying a repertoire-size bias correction to TCR pairs. False discovery rates were estimated in a later analysis by permuting HLA or CMV assignments 20 times. In a later analysis, co-occurring TCRs were grouped using DBSCAN, and TCRdist sequence similarity was added for clustering within HLA-allele-positive subsets. Co-occurrence clustering excluded repertoires with fewer than 30,000 or more than 120,000 public chains, plus five with anomalous nucleotide sharing. The clones in this table, taken by TCRdb from immuneACCESS, are in-frame only. Not every clone is retained; where verified, under half of the shortfall comes from an unresolved V gene, and the cause of the rest is unknown. The V and J calls and clone size come from that table; D and trimming were worked out from the DNA. The table of this sample itemizes under 200,000 clones. The ten largest clonotypes hold about 6.5% of the sample.

V and J are trimmed by 0 bases and 5 bases, and the gene matches miss 12 bases of the junction. The CDR3 covers 18 residues, taking in both the cysteine and the phenylalanine. Left in the record is the CDR3 DNA by itself, 54 bases read in frame from the first base. Per the germline V gene, LGHNA is the CDR1 and YSLEER is the CDR2. General findings and caveats noted by the study authors: Correlated functional status among segregating V segments might be attributable to linkage disequilibrium, but an unknown experimental factor could not be ruled out. Some IMGT-functional V segments, including TRBV6-2 and TRBV6-3, could not be told apart with the 87-base-pair reads, so those segments were excluded. Most TCR sequences were observed very rarely across donors, whereas some public TCRs were present in many individuals. In a later genetic analysis, a missense DCLRE1C variant was associated with V-gene and J-gene trimming of TCR beta chains, and the association was replicated in an independent cohort. In a later analysis, most CMV-associated TCR beta chains were found to appear HLA-restricted, with HLA associations seemingly driven largely by CMV exposure. The earlier analysis of almost 600 of the donors excluded approximately 17 rarely observed V segments, including chromosome 9 orphons, because counts were too low. CMV serostatus was the only immune exposure information available for the cohort. Presence/absence analyses assumed roughly uniform sequencing depth across donors, an assumption that may not hold. A total of roughly 160 TCR beta chains were listed by the study as associated with cytomegalovirus. According to a later genetic analysis, donors in an Asian-associated ancestry cluster had fewer N-insertions in productive TCRs than the approximately 710-donor mean. In a later analysis, HLA-associated TCR beta chains were found to be more clonally expanded and to have lower generation probabilities than equally common non-associated chains. In both the original and validation cohorts, the classifier was reported to diagnose cytomegalovirus status with high specificity and sensitivity. Strong co-occurrence of HLA alleles, especially DR and DQ, made assigning TCR associations to individual alleles difficult. In vitro tests confirmed that a few of the cytomegalovirus-associated TCR beta chains recognize cytomegalovirus antigens. In an earlier analysis of about 600 of the donors, most TCR beta V segments appeared in productive rearrangements about 90% or about 30% of the time, broadly matching IMGT annotations. In a later analysis, over 15,000 TCR beta sequences were associated with specific HLA alleles at a false discovery rate of 0.05. A further reported finding was that TCR beta sequences accurately predicted the HLA-A and HLA-B alleles for most subjects in the first cohort. A later analysis found that TCR association rates varied across HLA loci, with DRB1 alleles showing the most associated TCRs and HLA-C alleles the fewest. The sequencing pipeline was judged likely to have produced a cluster of highly shared sequence variants as a technical artifact. Only TCR beta chains were sequenced in this cohort, and the absence of alpha or paired-chain data limited detectable features. Because HLA typing was missing for some donors at each locus, association tests included only the typed subset. According to the authors, the approach could potentially be generalized to other disease states and immunological phenotypes. According to a later analysis, parvovirus B19, influenza, CMV and Epstein-Barr virus appeared linked to several top co-occurrence clusters.

The cohort was made up of approximately 670 healthy bone marrow donors. At the time of sampling, every cohort member was nominally healthy, though immune exposures that went unrecorded were likely present. The donor tested CMV seronegative, placing the donor among the 350 or so seronegative members of the cohort. A peripheral blood sample was provided by each donor, and peripheral blood mononuclear cells were used for TCR beta sequencing. The Qiagen DNeasy Blood Extraction Kit was used to extract genomic DNA from the blood cell samples. Sequencing input: PBMCs. Recombination linked TRBV4-3 to TRBJ2-3; a stretch of 9 junction bases matches TRBD2. This clonotype was obtained from a man aged 25 to 40 in good health and CMV-seronegative. The CDR3 has the sequence CASSQDWASGMVGDTQYF. At the DNA level, the sequence is TGCGCCAGCAGCCAAGATTGGGCTAGCGGGATGGTGGGAGATACGCAGTATTTT.